These 5 T cell receptor beta chains came from one sample sequenced in a study of Ad26.COV2.S vaccination and SARS-CoV-2 variants. Repertoires were generated with immunoSEQ multiplex PCR, while TCRdb's copy carries only in-frame clones and drops some. This sample has about 680,000 clones, with approximately 88% found just once. Treatment here: over 15 received Ad26.COV2.S at low or high dose, single or two shots; several received placebo; per-sample allocation not given. Day 63 after the first vaccine or placebo injection was the time point for sampling. The source was peripheral blood, collected in a trial of Ad26.COV2.S vaccine versus placebo. These receptor sequences come from a person between 18 and 59 years old who received the Ad26.COV2.S COVID-19 vaccine or a placebo.

This chain uses TRBV5-4 with TRBJ1-2, with TRBD1 matching 7 bases. V shed 6 bases, J shed 0 bases, and the junction held 5 bases outside the gene matches. The germline gives CDR1 SGHNT, CDR2 YYREEE (reference sequence). CDR3 length: 14 residues. Here the CDR3 reads CASNDRVANYGYTF. As DNA, the CDR3 is TGTGCCAGCAACGACAGGGTAGCTAACTATGGCTACACCTTC.

V gene TRBV3-1 (or the pseudogene TRBV3-2) combines with J gene TRBJ2-2, with D unclear. The V end lost 0 bases, the J end lost 3 bases, and 8 bases lay between the germline ends. The germline V gene has CDR1 LGHDT and CDR2 YNNKEL (reference sequence). The CDR3 covers 15 residues. The CDR3 loop reads CASSQEIWDTGELFF. The CDR3 region has the DNA TGTGCCAGCAGCCAAGAAATTTGGGACACCGGGGAGCTGTTTTTT.

The chain employs TRBV5-6 and TRBJ1-2; no reliable D call. V shed 7 bases and J shed 5 bases, with 12 bases lying between them. Germline loops: CDR1 SGHDT, CDR2 YYEEEE. CDR3 length equals 12 residues. The CDR3 loop is CASGPGLYGYTF. The CDR3 DNA reads as TGTGCCAGCGGCCCGGGGTTATATGGCTACACCTTC. The variable domain in full, completed from reference TRBV5-6 and TRBJ1-2, reads DAGVTQSPTHLIKTRGQQVTLRCSPKSGHDTVSWYQQALGQGPQFIFQYYEEEERQRGNFPDRFSGHQFPNYSSELNVNALLLGDSALYLCASGPGLYGYTFGSGTRLTVV.

The chain has TRBV5-1 and TRBJ1-1; perhaps TRBD1 as D (6 bases). The CDR3 is made up of 14 amino acids. The V and J ends lost 0 bases and 10 bases respectively, with 16 bases between them. Germline V gene lookup returns CDR1 SGHRS and CDR2 YFSETQ. The CDR3 here is CASSLGIQGLGAFF. DNA for the CDR3: TGCGCCAGCAGCTTGGGTATTCAGGGGCTGGGAGCTTTCTTT.

J is TRBJ1-5 and V is TRBV19; 10 nucleotides agree with TRBD1. V was clipped by 1 base and J by 3 bases; unmatched bases: 6. The CDR3 extends over 17 amino acids. Germline V gene sequence: CDR1 LNHDA, CDR2 SQIVND (reference sequence). CDR3 coding DNA: TGTGCCAGTAGTATAGTAGGGACAGGGGCTTTCAATCAGCCCCAGCATTTT. Encoded protein: CASSIVGTGAFNQPQHF.